These 12 T cell receptor beta chains share one sample of origin, sequenced in a study of human T cells and chemical hapten exposure. This sample's time point: patch test 1, 2 weeks after DPC sensitization. Treatment given: therapeutic diphenylcyclopropenone sensitization with weekly scalp DPC. TCRdb redid the calling of the RACE reads with MiXCR, one entry per CDR3 protein. Found here are 300,000 to 400,000 distinct CDR3 sequences, about 7% of them singletons; the top ten hold about 8%. Sequencing used whole blood, obtained in connection with sensitization to the hapten diphenylcyclopropenone (DPC). The receptors originated from a young woman with alopecia areata. Some clones in this sample may be carry-over from other donors' samples.

The J gene is TRBJ1-2, the V gene TRBV2; no definite D call. This CDR3 has 14 amino acids. Germline V CDR1 and CDR2: SNHLY, FYNNEI. Trimming shortened V by 2 bases and J by 0 bases, and 7 bases separated the two germline ends. The CDR3 sequence: CASSEKGANYGYTF. CDR3 sequence (DNA): TGTGCCAGCAGTGAAAAGGGAGCTAACTATGGCTACACCTTC.

This clonotype was seen at least ten times. V is TRBV5-1 and J is TRBJ2-1; 7 nucleotides match TRBD1. The CDR3 loop spans 15 amino acids. V lost 0 bases, J lost 5 bases, and 5 bases stayed unmatched. The V gene's germline CDR1 is SGHRS and CDR2 YFSETQ. The CDR3 DNA follows: TGCGCCAGCAGCTTGGAAGGGGACAGCCACAATGAGCAGTTCTTC. It encodes CASSLEGDSHNEQFF.

This clonotype was recorded a few times. The J gene is TRBJ1-1, the V gene TRBV7-8, with TRBD1 matching 8 bases. V lost 2 bases to trimming and J lost 5 bases; unmatched junction nucleotides: 16. CDR3 length equals 18 residues. CDR1 and CDR2 from the germline V gene are SGHVS and FQNEAQ. CDR3 nucleotides: TGTGCCAGCAGCTTAACCCCACGAGGGCAGGGGGCGAAGACTGAAGCTTTCTTT. Translated: CASSLTPRGQGAKTEAFF.

In its sample, this clonotype was seen many times. The V gene is TRBV6-2 or TRBV6-3, the J gene TRBJ2-7, with 9 bases aligning to TRBD1. CDR1 and CDR2 (germline): MNHEY, SVGEGT. V was clipped by 6 bases and J by 7 bases; unmatched bases: 10. CDR3 length: 14 amino acids. CDR3: CASRRRDRDREQYF. CDR3 nucleotide sequence: TGTGCCAGCAGGAGAAGGGACAGGGACCGGGAGCAGTACTTC.

This chain joins TRBV20-1 and TRBJ1-5; D is undetermined. The CDR3 length is 14 residues. Trimming removed 6 bases at V and 0 bases at J, with 12 bases between. The germline V gene has CDR1 DFQATT and CDR2 SNEGSKA (reference sequence). CDR3 residues: CSAIRTDSNQPQHF. The DNA for the CDR3 is TGCAGTGCCATTAGGACCGATAGCAATCAGCCCCAGCATTTT.

This clonotype was observed a few times. The chain joins TRBV6-2 or TRBV6-3 to TRBJ1-1; a possible D gene is TRBD1 (5 bases). V was shortened by 6 bases and J by 1 base, with 12 bases between the two germline ends. Germline CDR1 MNHEY, CDR2 SVGEGT. There are 14 residues in the CDR3. The CDR3 bases are TGTGCCAGCAGGGGAGACAGACAGAACACTGAAGCTTTCTTT. This gives the protein CASRGDRQNTEAFF.

Note on this clonotype: Just one base apart from a much larger clone, this may be a read error. The rearrangement links TRBV12-3 or TRBV12-4 to TRBJ2-4; D perhaps matches TRBD1 (5 bases). The CDR3 has 15 amino acids. CDR3 DNA: TGTGCCAGCACCCCTAGGGGTTTAGCCAAAAACACTCAGTACTTC. Its protein is CASTPRGLAKNTQYF.

The chain couples TRBV29-1 to TRBJ2-3, with TRBD2 matching 9 bases. The germline CDR1 and CDR2 sequences are SQVTM and ANQGSEA. CDR3 size: 14 residues. The V segment lost 7 bases and the J segment 6 bases; nucleotides outside the gene matches: 11. The CDR3: CSGGLSGGSDTQYF. The CDR3 nucleotides read TGCAGCGGGGGCCTTAGCGGGGGATCCGATACGCAGTATTTT.

This clonotype was counted a few times. The rearrangement joins TRBV29-1 to TRBJ2-5, with D perhaps matching TRBD1 (6 bases). The V end was cut by 5 bases, the J end by 2 bases, with 9 bases between. The CDR3 sequence is 12 residues long. Looked up from germline, CDR1 is SQVTM and CDR2 is ANQGSEA. The CDR3 spells CSVSTGQETQYF. CDR3 sequence (DNA): TGCAGCGTTTCCACAGGGCAAGAGACCCAGTACTTC.

The CDR3 nucleotides are TGTGCCAGCTCACCAGGGAAGGGGGAAGACACCGGGGAGCTGTTTTTT. The encoded protein is CASSPGKGEDTGELFF. The rearrangement links TRBV18 to TRBJ2-2; D possibly corresponds to TRBD1 (6 bases). Deletions cut 2 bases from V and 3 bases from J, with 13 bases between. The CDR3 runs to 16 residues. Germline-derived CDR1 and CDR2 are KGHSH and LQKENI.

This clonotype came up many times. This rearrangement joins TRBV28 to TRBJ2-7, with 8 bases lining up with TRBD1. This CDR3 has 13 residues. The trim removed 9 bases at V and 6 bases at J, leaving 10 bases unmatched. The germline gives CDR1 MDHEN, CDR2 SYDVKM. This chain's CDR3 is CASKMTGVGEQYF. The CDR3 bases are TGTGCCAGTAAGATGACAGGGGTAGGCGAGCAGTACTTC. The entire variable domain, with the rest obtained from reference TRBV28 and TRBJ2-7, is as follows: DVKVTQSSRYLVKRTGEKVFLECVQDMDHENMFWYRQDPGLGLRLIYFSYDVKMKEKGDIPEGYSVSREKKERFSLILESASTNQTSMYLCASKMTGVGEQYFGPGTRLTVT.

Many counts were recorded for this clonotype. J is TRBJ2-7 and V is TRBV18; D unresolved. The CDR3 has 15 amino acids. CDR1 KGHSH and CDR2 LQKENI come from the germline V gene. V lost 0 bases and J 1 base, leaving 10 bases between the germline ends. CDR3 nucleotides: TGTGCCAGCTCACCACCTAATCACGGATCCTACGAGCAGTACTTC. It translates to CASSPPNHGSYEQYF.